A single sample is the source of the 3 T cell receptor beta chains below, sequenced in a study of beta chain features in type 1 diabetes. Every isolated RNA sample was fully reverse transcribed, so sequencing captured expressed TCRB transcripts. Sequenced by immunoSEQ multiplex PCR; TCRdb stores in-frame clones only, minus some. The sample consists of under 900,000 clones, around a sixth of them appearing once. Specimen: naive CD4+ T cells from blood. The receptor source for this set is a woman aged 18-29 years in good health.

The table lists this clone with a few counts. This chain links TRBV15 with TRBJ2-7; 9 bases fit TRBD2. Looked up from germline, CDR1 is LNHNV and CDR2 is YYDKDF (reference sequence). V shed 2 bases and J 3 bases; nucleotides not matched to a gene: 2. The CDR3 is 14 residues long. CDR3 sequence (DNA): TGTGCCACCAGCAGACTAGCGGGGAACTACGAGCAGTACTTC. Its translation is CATSRLAGNYEQYF.

This clone occurred a few times. The chain couples TRBV4-2 to TRBJ2-7; maybe TRBD2 (6 bases). The CDR3 totals 17 residues. Trimming removed 3 bases from V and 4 bases from J, with 22 bases in between. Germline V gene lookup returns CDR1 LGHNA and CDR2 YNFKEQ. The CDR3 reads CASSQEGYRDSSYEQYF. The CDR3 DNA sequence: TGTGCCAGCAGCCAGGAGGGCTACCGGGACTCATCGTACGAGCAGTACTTC.

V usage is TRBV7-9 and J usage is TRBJ2-1, with D tentatively TRBD1 or TRBD2 (5 bases each). CDR1 is SEHNR, CDR2 FQNEAQ, per germline (reference sequence). Trimming stripped 5 bases from V and 4 bases from J, with 15 bases between. CDR3 length: 15 residues. CDR3 DNA: TGTGCCAGCAGCCAGGCCGTTGGGGGATACAATGAGCAGTTCTTC. Translated: CASSQAVGGYNEQFF.